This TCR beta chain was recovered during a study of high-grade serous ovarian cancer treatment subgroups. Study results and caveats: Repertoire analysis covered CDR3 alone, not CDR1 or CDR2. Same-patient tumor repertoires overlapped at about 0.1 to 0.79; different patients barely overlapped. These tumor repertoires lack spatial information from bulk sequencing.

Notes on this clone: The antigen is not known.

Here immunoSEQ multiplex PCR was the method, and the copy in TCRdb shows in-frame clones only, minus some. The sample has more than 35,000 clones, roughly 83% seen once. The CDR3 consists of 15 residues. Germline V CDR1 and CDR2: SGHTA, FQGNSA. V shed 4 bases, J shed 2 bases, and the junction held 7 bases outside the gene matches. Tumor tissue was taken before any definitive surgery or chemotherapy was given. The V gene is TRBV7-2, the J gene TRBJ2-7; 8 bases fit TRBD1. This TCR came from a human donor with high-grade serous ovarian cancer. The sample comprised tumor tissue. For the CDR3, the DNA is TGTGCCAGCAGCTACGACAGGGGTACTACCTACGAGCAGTACTTC. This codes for CASSYDRGTTYEQYF.